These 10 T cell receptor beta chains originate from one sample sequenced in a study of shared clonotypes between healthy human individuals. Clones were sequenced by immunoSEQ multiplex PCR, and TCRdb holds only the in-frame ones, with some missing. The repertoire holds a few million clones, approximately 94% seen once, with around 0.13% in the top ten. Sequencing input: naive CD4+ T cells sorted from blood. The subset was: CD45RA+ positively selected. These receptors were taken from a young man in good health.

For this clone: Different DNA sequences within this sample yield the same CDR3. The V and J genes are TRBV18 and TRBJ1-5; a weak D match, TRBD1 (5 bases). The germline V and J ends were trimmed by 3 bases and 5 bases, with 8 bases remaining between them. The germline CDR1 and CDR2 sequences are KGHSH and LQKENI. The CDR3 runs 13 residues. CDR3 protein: CASSPGTDQPQHF. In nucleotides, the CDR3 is TGTGCCAGCTCACCCGGGACCGATCAGCCCCAGCATTTT.

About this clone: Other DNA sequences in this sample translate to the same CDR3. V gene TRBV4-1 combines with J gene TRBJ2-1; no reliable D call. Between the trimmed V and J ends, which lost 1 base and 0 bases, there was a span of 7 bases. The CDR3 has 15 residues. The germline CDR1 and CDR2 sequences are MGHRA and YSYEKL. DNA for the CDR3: TGCGCCAGCAGCCAAGGGGGAACCTCCTACAATGAGCAGTTCTTC. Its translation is CASSQGGTSYNEQFF.

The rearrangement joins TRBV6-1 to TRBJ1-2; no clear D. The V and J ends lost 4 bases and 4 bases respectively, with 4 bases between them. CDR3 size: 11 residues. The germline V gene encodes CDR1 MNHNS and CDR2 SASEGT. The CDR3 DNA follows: TGTGCCAGCAGTGGTCTCTATGGCTACACCTTC. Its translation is CASSGLYGYTF.

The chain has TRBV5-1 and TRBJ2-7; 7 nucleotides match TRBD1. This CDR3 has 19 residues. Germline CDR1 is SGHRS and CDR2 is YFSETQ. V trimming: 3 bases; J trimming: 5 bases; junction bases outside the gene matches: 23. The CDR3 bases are TGCGCCAGCAGCTGGATGGTGCAGGGGGTTGCCATCGTTGGAAACGAGCAGTACTTC. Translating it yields CASSWMVQGVAIVGNEQYF.

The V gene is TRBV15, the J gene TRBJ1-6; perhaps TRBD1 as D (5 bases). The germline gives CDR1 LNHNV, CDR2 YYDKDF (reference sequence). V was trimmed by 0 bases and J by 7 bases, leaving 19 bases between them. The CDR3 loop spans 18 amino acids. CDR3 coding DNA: TGTGCCACCAGCAGAGATTTGACCCCAGGGAGCTCCAATTCACCCCTCCACTTT. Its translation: CATSRDLTPGSSNSPLHF. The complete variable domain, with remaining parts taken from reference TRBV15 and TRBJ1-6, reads DAMVIQNPRYQVTQFGKPVTLSCSQTLNHNVMYWYQQKSSQAPKLLFHYYDKDFNNEADTPDNFQSRRPNTSFCFLDIRSPGLGDTAMYLCATSRDLTPGSSNSPLHFGNGTRLTVT.

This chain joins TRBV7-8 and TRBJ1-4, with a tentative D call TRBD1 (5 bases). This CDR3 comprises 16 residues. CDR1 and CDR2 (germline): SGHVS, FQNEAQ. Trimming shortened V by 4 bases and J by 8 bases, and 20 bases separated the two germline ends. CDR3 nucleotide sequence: TGTGCCAGCAGCTCGGGGATGGGGGGTGGCAGGGAAAAACTGTTTTTT. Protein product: CASSSGMGGGREKLFF.

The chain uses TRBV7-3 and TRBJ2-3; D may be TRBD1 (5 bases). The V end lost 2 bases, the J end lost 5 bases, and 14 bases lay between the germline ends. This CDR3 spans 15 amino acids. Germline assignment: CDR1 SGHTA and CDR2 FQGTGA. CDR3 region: CASSLGAGKLDTQYF. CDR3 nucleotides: TGTGCCAGCAGCTTAGGGGCAGGGAAGTTAGATACGCAGTATTTT.

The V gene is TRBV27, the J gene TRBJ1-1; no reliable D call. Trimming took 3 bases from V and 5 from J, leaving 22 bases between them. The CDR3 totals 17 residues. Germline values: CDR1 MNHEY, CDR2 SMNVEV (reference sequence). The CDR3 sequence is CASSLFPPATGSTEAFF. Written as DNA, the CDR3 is TGTGCCAGCAGTTTGTTTCCCCCGGCTACCGGGAGTACTGAAGCTTTCTTT.

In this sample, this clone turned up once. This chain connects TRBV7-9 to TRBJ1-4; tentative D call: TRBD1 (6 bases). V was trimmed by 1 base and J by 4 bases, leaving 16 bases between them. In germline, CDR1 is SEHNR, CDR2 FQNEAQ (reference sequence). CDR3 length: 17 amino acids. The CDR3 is CASSLEWRQAGNEKLFF. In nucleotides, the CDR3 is TGTGCCAGCAGCTTAGAATGGCGACAGGCGGGTAATGAAAAACTGTTTTTT. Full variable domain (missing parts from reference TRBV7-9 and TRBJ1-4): DTGVSQNPRHKITKRGQNVTFRCDPISEHNRLYWYRQTLGQGPEFLTYFQNEAQLEKSRLLSDRFSAERPKGSFSTLEIQRTEQGDSAMYLCASSLEWRQAGNEKLFFGSGTQLSVL.

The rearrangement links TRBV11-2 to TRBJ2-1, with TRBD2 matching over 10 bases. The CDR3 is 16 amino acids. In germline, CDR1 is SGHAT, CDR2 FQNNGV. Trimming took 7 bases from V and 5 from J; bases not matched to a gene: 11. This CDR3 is CASTLRIAGGDNEQFF. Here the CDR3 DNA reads TGTGCCAGCACCTTGCGGATAGCGGGGGGCGACAATGAGCAGTTCTTC. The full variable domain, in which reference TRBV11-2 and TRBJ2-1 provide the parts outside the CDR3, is EAGVAQSPRYKIIEKRQSVAFWCNPISGHATLYWYQQILGQGPKLLIQFQNNGVVDDSQLPKDRFSAERLKGVDSTLKIQPAKLEDSAVYLCASTLRIAGGDNEQFFGPGTRLTVL.